This TCR beta chain derives from a study of cytomegalovirus exposure and HLA in healthy donors. Researchers ran the PCR with 60 Vbeta and 13 Jbeta primers. Assay: immunoSEQ multiplex PCR; the TCRdb copy retains only in-frame clones and omits some. This repertoire includes 200,000 to 250,000 clones. On this clone: The antigen is unknown.

General study results and limits: Sequencing had likely introduced a cluster of highly shared sequence variants as an artifact.

Germline CDR1 is LNHDA and CDR2 is SQIVND (reference sequence). J was trimmed by 4 bases and V by 8 bases; bases with no gene match: 5. The CDR3 extends over 13 amino acids. The V and J genes are TRBV19 and TRBJ1-2; TRBD1 matches 9 bases. Sequencing was done on a sample of PBMCs. The sequence was collected from a woman between 25 and 40 years old in good health and CMV-seropositive. CDR3 DNA sequence: TGTGCCAGTGGGACAGGGCGAATCTATGGCTACACCTTC. Its translation: CASGTGRIYGYTF.